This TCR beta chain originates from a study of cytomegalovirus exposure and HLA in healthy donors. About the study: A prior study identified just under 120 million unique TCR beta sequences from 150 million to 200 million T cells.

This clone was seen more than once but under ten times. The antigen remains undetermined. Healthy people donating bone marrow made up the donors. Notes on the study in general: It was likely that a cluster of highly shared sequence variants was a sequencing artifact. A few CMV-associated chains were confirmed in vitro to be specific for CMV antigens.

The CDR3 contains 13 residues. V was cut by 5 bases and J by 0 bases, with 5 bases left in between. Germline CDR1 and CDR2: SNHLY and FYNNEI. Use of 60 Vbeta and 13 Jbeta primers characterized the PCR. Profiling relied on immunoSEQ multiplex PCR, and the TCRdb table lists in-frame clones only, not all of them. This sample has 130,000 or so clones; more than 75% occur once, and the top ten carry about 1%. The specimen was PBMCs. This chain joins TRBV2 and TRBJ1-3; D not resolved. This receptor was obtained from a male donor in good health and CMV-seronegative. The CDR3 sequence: CASSRVSGNTIYF. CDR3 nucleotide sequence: TGTGCCAGCAGTAGAGTCTCTGGAAACACCATATATTTT.